The 10 T cell receptor beta chains below come from one sample, sequenced in a study of tumor-infiltrating lymphocytes in primary liver carcinoma. Both RNA and DNA were isolated together from around 20-30 mg of bulk tissue that had not been sorted. A constant-region primer primed TCR beta cDNA synthesis from 450 to 550 ng of total RNA. Researchers made the TCR beta libraries by running three nested multiplex PCR rounds with slightly modified ARM-PCR. The first two PCR rounds, roughly 9 cycles each, used TRBV1-TRBV30 forward primers and a C-beta reverse primer. TCRdb used MiXCR to reprocess the multiplex PCR reads, holding one entry per CDR3 protein. The table includes 50,000 to 70,000 distinct CDR3 sequences, less than 85% detected once. Sequenced sample: liver tumor tissue from sampling region 2. Subset denoted: tumor region T2, inferior pole. The receptors derive from a middle-aged man with primary liver carcinoma and hepatitis B virus infection.

Comment on this clonotype: One junction end does not reproduce the germline sequence, and a read error may be involved. The V and J genes are TRBV4-2 and TRBJ1-5, with unresolved D. CDR3 size: 15 residues. CDR1 is LGHNA, CDR2 YNFKEQ, per germline. CDR3 sequence reads: CASSQNLQSNQAQHF. CDR3 in DNA: TGTGCCAGCAGCCAAAATTTACAGTCAAATCAGGCCCAACATTTT.

As to this clonotype: This clone may be a read error of a much larger clone one base away. The chain joins TRBV28 to TRBJ1-1; D not resolved. Germline lookup yields CDR1 MDHEN and CDR2 SYDVKM. V lost 6 bases and J 3 bases, leaving 8 bases between the germline ends. This CDR3 contains 12 residues. The CDR3: CASSIQHTEAFF. For the CDR3, the DNA is TGTGCCAGCAGCATACAGCACACTGAAGCTTTCTTT.

The chain recombines TRBV7-6 with TRBJ1-6; 8 nucleotides match TRBD1. After removal of 2 bases from V and 5 bases from J, the junction contained 5 bases not matched to a gene. This CDR3 spans 16 amino acids. Germline assignment: CDR1 SGHVS and CDR2 FNYEAQ. CDR3 DNA: TGTGCCAGCAGCTTACGATCGGACAGGGATAATTCACCCCTCCACTTT. Its translation is CASSLRSDRDNSPLHF.

V gene TRBV11-2 combines with J gene TRBJ2-5; 8 bases align to TRBD1. From germline, CDR1 is SGHAT and CDR2 FQNNGV. V shed 4 bases, J shed 5 bases, and the junction held 12 bases outside the gene matches. This CDR3 is 16 amino acids long. The DNA of the CDR3 is TGTGCCAGCAGCTCAACAGCAGGGGGCTCTCGGGAGACCCAGTACTTC. It yields the protein CASSSTAGGSRETQYF.

With respect to this clonotype: The CDR3 carries no conserved terminal phenylalanine or tryptophan, so it likely arises from a read error. The limits of the CDR3 on the DNA are not certain, so only TCRdb's listed CDR3 is given. The V call is TRBV4-3, the J call TRBJ2-2. 16 amino acids form the CDR3, both terminal residues included. Germline CDR1 is LGHNA and CDR2 is YSLEER. The CDR3 region is CASSQSPSGNTGELFL.

This clonotype has a count of ten or more. As DNA, the CDR3 is TGCGCCAGCAGCCAAGTAGGGCGAGAGGACGTATTAGCCTACGAGCAGTACTTC. It translates to CASSQVGREDVLAYEQYF. The V gene is TRBV4-3, the J gene TRBJ2-7; D unclear. The CDR3 consists of 18 residues. Trimming pared 1 base from V and 2 bases from J, leaving 21 bases between. Germline assignment: CDR1 LGHNA and CDR2 YSLEER.

This clonotype was detected a few times. At one boundary the junction diverges from the germline segment, which might be a read error. The chain joins TRBV7-9 to TRBJ2-1; D gene uncertain. Germline assignment: CDR1 SEHNR and CDR2 FQNEAQ (reference sequence). The CDR3 spans 14 residues. For the CDR3, the DNA is TGTGCCAGTAGCTTATCACTCCCTAGTCATGAGCAGTTCTTC. Translated: CASSLSLPSHEQFF.

The chain combines TRBV5-5 with TRBJ2-3; D possibly corresponds to TRBD2 (5 bases). Germline V CDR1 and CDR2: SGHKS, YYEKEE (reference sequence). The V end lost 6 bases, the J end lost 6 bases, and 11 bases lay between the germline ends. This CDR3 contains 12 residues. The chain's CDR3 is CASNLGLDTQYF. The CDR3 DNA follows: TGTGCCAGCAACCTTGGACTCGATACGCAGTATTTT.

The CDR3: CASGDPGLAGGYEQYF. The CDR3 bases are TGTGCCAGCGGCGATCCGGGACTAGCGGGGGGCTATGAGCAGTACTTC. The rearrangement joins TRBV5-4 to TRBJ2-7, with 15 bases aligning to TRBD2. J gave up 7 bases and V 7 bases, and 12 bases lay outside the gene matches. This CDR3 is built from 16 residues. Germline CDR1 is SGHNT and CDR2 is YYREEE (reference sequence).

This clonotype has a single count. The chain links TRBV24-1 to TRBJ2-1, with a weak D call TRBD1 (6 bases). Germline V gives CDR1 KGHDR, CDR2 SFDVKD. V was clipped by 5 bases and J by 1 base, with 11 bases between them. This CDR3 has 15 amino acids. The CDR3: CATSAQQGSYNEQFF. Written as DNA, the CDR3 is TGTGCCACCAGTGCCCAACAGGGATCCTACAATGAGCAGTTCTTC.